These 14 T cell receptor beta chains were sequenced from one sample in a study of CD8+CD57+ T cells in acquired aplastic anemia. Researchers used genomic DNA as the template to profile TCR beta VDJ and CDR3. MiXCR, applied by TCRdb to the reads, yields one record per CDR3 protein. The sample contains about 190,000 distinct CDR3 sequences, less than 65% of which appear only once. Sequenced material: sorted CD4+, CD8+, or CD8+CD57+ T cells (not recorded which) from PBMCs. The receptors were gathered from a human donor with severe aplastic anemia or a healthy control (not recorded which).

The gene calls are TRBV20-1 and TRBJ2-1, with TRBD2 matching over 10 bases. This CDR3 is 13 amino acids long. The V gene end was trimmed by 6 bases and the J gene end by 10 bases; junction bases not matched to a gene: 9. CDR1 and CDR2 from the germline V gene are DFQATT and SNEGSKA (reference sequence). CDR3 in amino acids: CSASGGAPGEQFF. In nucleotides, the CDR3 is TGCAGTGCCAGCGGGGGGGCGCCGGGAGAGCAGTTCTTC.

This clonotype showed up just a few times. The V call is TRBV27, the J call TRBJ2-7; unclear D gene. Germline CDR1 is MNHEY and CDR2 is SMNVEV (reference sequence). This CDR3 contains 10 residues. V was shortened by 8 bases and J by 2 bases, with 4 bases between the two germline ends. CDR3 residues: CASGTYEQYF. For the CDR3, the DNA is TGTGCCAGCGGAACCTACGAGCAGTACTTC.

The rearrangement uses TRBV27 and TRBJ2-7; D might be TRBD2 (7 bases). Per germline, CDR1 MNHEY and CDR2 SMNVEV (reference sequence). This CDR3 has 15 residues. Deletions cut 6 bases from V and 2 bases from J, with 17 bases between. CDR3 residues: CASSSRRGATYEQYF. The CDR3 bases are TGTGCCAGCAGCTCTCGCCGGGGGGCGACCTACGAGCAGTACTTC.

This clonotype was counted between two and nine times. The CDR3 nucleotides read TGTGCCAGCAGTCACTGGAGACAGGTGAACACTGAAGCTTTCTTT. It translates to CASSHWRQVNTEAFF. V and J are TRBV11-2 and TRBJ1-1; tentatively, D is TRBD1 (6 bases). V was shortened by 6 bases and J by 0 bases, with 14 bases between the two germline ends. The CDR3 contains 15 residues. Germline assignment: CDR1 SGHAT and CDR2 FQNNGV.

The rearrangement joins TRBV10-3 to TRBJ2-3, with TRBD1 matching over 7 bases. V was pared by 1 base and J by 4 bases, with 5 bases of the junction left unmatched. CDR1 ENHRY and CDR2 SYGVKD come from the germline V gene. This CDR3 has 15 residues. The CDR3, as DNA: TGTGCCATCAGTGAGTTCGGACAGGTATCAGATACGCAGTATTTT. It yields the protein CAISEFGQVSDTQYF.

The chain has TRBV5-1 and TRBJ2-2; D remains unclear. CDR1 is SGHRS and CDR2 is YFSETQ in the germline V gene. Trimming removed 1 base at V and 4 bases at J, with 11 bases between. This CDR3 is 15 amino acids long. The chain's CDR3 is CASSLNQLGTGELFF. The CDR3 DNA reads as TGCGCCAGCAGCTTGAACCAGCTAGGCACCGGGGAGCTGTTTTTT.

The chain couples TRBV2 to TRBJ2-2; possible D gene TRBD1, 7 bases. CDR1 is SNHLY and CDR2 is FYNNEI in the germline V gene. V lost 7 bases and J 3 bases, leaving 12 bases between the germline ends. The CDR3 totals 14 residues. The CDR3 coding sequence is TGTGCCAGCAAGGCAGGGGGGTACACCGGGGAGCTGTTTTTT. As protein: CASKAGGYTGELFF. The whole variable domain, filled in from reference TRBV2 and TRBJ2-2, reads EPEVTQTPSHQVTQMGQEVILRCVPISNHLYFYWYRQILGQKVEFLVSFYNNEISEKSEIFDDQFSVERPDGSNFTLKIRSTKLEDSAMYFCASKAGGYTGELFFGEGSRLTVL.

This clonotype was recorded a few times. In nucleotides, the CDR3 is TGTGCCATCATGGGGCGTTTGGACACTGAAGCTTTCTTT. This translates into CAIMGRLDTEAFF. The genes are TRBV10-3 and TRBJ1-1, with D perhaps TRBD1 (5 bases). CDR1 is ENHRY and CDR2 is SYGVKD in the germline V gene. The CDR3 loop spans 13 amino acids. V lost 7 bases and J lost 3, with 12 bases in between.

The chain recombines TRBV29-1 with TRBJ2-7; D may be TRBD1 (5 bases). Between the trimmed V and J ends, which lost 7 bases and 3 bases, there was a span of 13 bases. Germline values: CDR1 SQVTM, CDR2 ANQGSEA. CDR3 length equals 12 residues. For the CDR3, the DNA is TGCAGCGCTGAGACAGATGACTACGAGCAGTACTTC. Translation gives CSAETDDYEQYF.

The chain combines TRBV27 with TRBJ2-3; D uncertain. The germline V and J ends were trimmed by 1 base and 0 bases, with 8 bases remaining between them. This CDR3 region has 15 residues. Germline assignment: CDR1 MNHEY and CDR2 SMNVEV (reference sequence). The CDR3 spells CASSLWAGSTDTQYF. DNA of the CDR3: TGTGCCAGCAGTTTATGGGCAGGTAGCACAGATACGCAGTATTTT.

In its sample, this clonotype was seen a few times. This sequence joins TRBV5-1 and TRBJ2-7, with 9 positions matching TRBD1. Germline-derived CDR1 and CDR2 are SGHRS and YFSETQ. Trimming removed 7 bases from V and 6 bases from J; junction bases left unmatched: 11. The CDR3 is made up of 14 amino acids. The CDR3 nucleotides read TGCGCCAGCTCTCCCTCGACAGGGGGAGGCGAGCAGTACTTC. It translates to CASSPSTGGGEQYF.

V gene TRBV20-1 combines with J gene TRBJ2-5; D may be TRBD1 or TRBD2 (7 bases each). Germline values: CDR1 DFQATT, CDR2 SNEGSKA (reference sequence). This CDR3 has 16 residues. V was clipped by 6 bases and J by 5 bases, with 25 bases between them. The CDR3, as DNA: TGCAGTGCCCCCAGGGGGATGCGGGAGCCTTGGGAGACCCAGTACTTC. Residues: CSAPRGMREPWETQYF.

The gene calls are TRBV19 and TRBJ2-5; the D gene is possibly TRBD2 (6 bases). Trimming shortened V by 5 bases and J by 0 bases, and 16 bases separated the two germline ends. The CDR3 length is 16 residues. Germline CDR1 is LNHDA and CDR2 is SQIVND (reference sequence). Here the CDR3 reads CASSRLGLINQETQYF. The CDR3 DNA reads as TGTGCCAGTAGTCGATTGGGACTTATAAACCAAGAGACCCAGTACTTC. Variable domain in full (rest from reference TRBV19 and TRBJ2-5): DGGITQSPKYLFRKEGQNVTLSCEQNLNHDAMYWYRQDPGQGLRLIYYSQIVNDFQKGDIAEGYSVSREKKESFPLTVTSAQKNPTAFYLCASSRLGLINQETQYFGPGTRLLVL.

V usage is TRBV6-5 and J usage is TRBJ2-7; no clear D gene. There are 13 residues in the CDR3. With 3 bases removed from V and 4 bases from J, the gap between germline ends came to 10 bases. Germline lookup yields CDR1 MNHEY and CDR2 SVGAGI. The CDR3 reads CASSYGVGYEQYF. CDR3 nucleotides: TGTGCCAGCAGTTATGGGGTGGGTTACGAGCAGTACTTC.